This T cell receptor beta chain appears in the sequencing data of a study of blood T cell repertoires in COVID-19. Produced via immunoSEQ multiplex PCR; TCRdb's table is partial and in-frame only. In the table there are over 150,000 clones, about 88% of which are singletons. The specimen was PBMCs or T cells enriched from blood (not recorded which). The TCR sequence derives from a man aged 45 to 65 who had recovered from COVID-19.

Here the CDR3 DNA reads TGTGCCAGCAGTGAGGGGTTAGGGGGCTTTGAGCAGTTCTTC. Its translation: CASSEGLGGFEQFF. The V and J genes are TRBV6-1 and TRBJ2-1, with 7 bases lining up with TRBD1. Per the germline V gene, CDR1 is MNHNS and CDR2 is SASEGT. V gave up 3 bases and J gave up 9 bases; unmatched junction bases: 8. The CDR3 is made up of 14 amino acids.